These 14 T cell receptor beta chains were all obtained from the same sample, sequenced in a study of T-cell memory formation after mild COVID-19. TCRdb recomputed calls from the 5' RACE reads with MiXCR, one row per CDR3 protein. Of 470,000 or so distinct CDR3 sequences listed, roughly 20% were seen once; the top ten hold about 12%. The specimen sequenced was PBMCs or a T cell subset sorted from them (not recorded which). These receptors all come from an adult woman who had mild COVID-19 (a few samples of this study predate the infection). Cell type and time point are not known.

V and J are TRBV11-2 and TRBJ2-1, with TRBD2 matching 14 bases. Germline CDR1 is SGHAT and CDR2 is FQNNGV. V shed 1 base, J shed 9 bases, and the junction held 5 bases outside the gene matches. The CDR3 runs 16 residues. The CDR3 region is CASSLGPGLAGVEQFF. The DNA for the CDR3 is TGTGCCAGCAGCTTAGGGCCGGGACTAGCGGGAGTTGAGCAGTTCTTC. The full variable domain, rest sourced from reference TRBV11-2 and TRBJ2-1, is EAGVAQSPRYKIIEKRQSVAFWCNPISGHATLYWYQQILGQGPKLLIQFQNNGVVDDSQLPKDRFSAERLKGVDSTLKIQPAKLEDSAVYLCASSLGPGLAGVEQFFGPGTRLTVL.

CDR3 loop: CASTERGSYNEQFF. In nucleotides, the CDR3 is TGCGCCAGCACCGAGCGGGGGTCCTACAATGAGCAGTTCTTC. J is TRBJ2-1 and V is TRBV5-1; the match to TRBD2 covers 8 bases. The CDR3 has 14 amino acids. Germline assignment: CDR1 SGHRS and CDR2 YFSETQ. J was trimmed by 1 base and V by 6 bases; bases with no gene match: 3.

The V call is TRBV25-1, the J call TRBJ2-1; TRBD2 agrees at 12 bases. J was trimmed by 9 bases and V by 1 base; bases with no gene match: 10. This CDR3 spans 17 amino acids. Per germline, CDR1 MGHDK and CDR2 SYGVNS. CDR3 protein: CASSEFWTSGERGEQFF. CDR3 DNA sequence: TGTGCCAGCAGTGAATTCTGGACTAGCGGGGAAAGAGGTGAGCAGTTCTTC.

The gene calls are TRBV4-2 and TRBJ2-5; 8 bases line up with TRBD2. Germline V gives CDR1 LGHNA, CDR2 YNFKEQ. V gave up 0 bases and J gave up 4 bases; unmatched junction bases: 10. The CDR3 spans 17 residues. The CDR3 DNA sequence: TGTGCCAGCAGCCAAGATGATAGGCTAGCGGGCCTAGAGACCCAGTACTTC. Its translation: CASSQDDRLAGLETQYF.

About this clonotype: The junction shows a germline mismatch at one end, possibly a read error. This chain joins TRBV4-3 and TRBJ2-1; 15 bases are a match to TRBD2. The CDR3 has 17 residues. Germline V lookup: CDR1 LGHNA, CDR2 YSLEER. The CDR3 coding sequence is TGCGCCAGCAGCCAAGGGACTAGCGGGAGGGCCCTCAATGAGCAGTTATTC. Amino acid sequence: CASSQGTSGRALNEQLF.

The chain carries TRBV9 and TRBJ2-1; tentatively, D is TRBD1 or TRBD2 (6 bases each). This CDR3 is built from 13 residues. V was clipped by 2 bases and J by 7 bases, with 10 bases between them. Germline values: CDR1 SGDLS, CDR2 YYNGEE. This chain's CDR3 is CASSVTGRNEQFF. The CDR3 DNA is TGTGCCAGCAGCGTTACAGGGAGGAATGAGCAGTTCTTC.

The genes are TRBV15 and TRBJ1-1; D might be TRBD1 (6 bases). Germline V gene data show CDR1 as LNHNV and CDR2 as YYDKDF (reference sequence). Trimming cost V 2 bases and J 4 bases, with 20 bases left between them. The CDR3 is 17 residues long. CDR3 residues: CATSRSNRVRLSTEAFF. The CDR3 nucleotides are TGTGCCACCAGCAGATCGAACAGGGTTCGATTAAGCACTGAAGCTTTCTTT.

The V call is TRBV12-3 or TRBV12-4, the J call TRBJ1-2, with 7 bases matching TRBD1. This CDR3 spans 12 amino acids. Losses at the gene ends were 6 bases for V and 6 bases for J; bases not matched to a gene: 4. As DNA, the CDR3 is TGTGCCAGCAGACAGGGGTCCCATGGCTACACCTTC. The encoded protein is CASRQGSHGYTF.

The chain uses TRBV12-3 or TRBV12-4 and TRBJ1-2; TRBD1 aligns across 7 bases. The trim removed 8 bases at V and 4 bases at J, leaving 13 bases unmatched. This CDR3 is 15 amino acids long. The CDR3 loop is CASESTGSSSYGYTF. CDR3 sequence (DNA): TGTGCCAGCGAGTCGACAGGGTCATCCTCCTATGGCTACACCTTC.

In its sample, this clonotype was seen once. The chain employs TRBV4-1 and TRBJ1-3; possibly TRBD1 for D (5 bases). Germline V gene sequence: CDR1 MGHRA, CDR2 YSYEKL. V was cut by 1 base and J by 2 bases, with 12 bases left in between. The CDR3 totals 16 residues. The CDR3 DNA follows: TGCGCCAGCAGCCAAGCAGTACAGGCTACTGGAAACACCATATATTTT. This codes for CASSQAVQATGNTIYF.

The rearrangement uses TRBV7-2 and TRBJ1-5; maybe TRBD1 (5 bases). The CDR3 runs 15 residues. Trimming took off 1 base at V and 4 bases at J, with 11 bases between the two ends. Germline V gene sequence: CDR1 SGHTA, CDR2 FQGNSA. This CDR3 is CASSLGAGANQPQHF. In DNA form, the CDR3 reads TGTGCCAGCAGCTTAGGGGCCGGGGCTAATCAGCCCCAGCATTTT. Combining the CDR3 with reference TRBV7-2 and TRBJ1-5 gives the whole variable domain GAGVSQSPSNKVTEKGKDVELRCDPISGHTALYWYRQSLGQGLEFLIYFQGNSAPDKSGLPSDRFSAERTGGSVSTLTIQRTQQEDSAVYLCASSLGAGANQPQHFGDGTRLSIL.

This clonotype has a handful of counts. V gene TRBV7-2 combines with J gene TRBJ2-3; D may be TRBD2 (5 bases). The ends were cut back, 5 bases at V and 6 bases at J, with 12 bases in the middle. Germline CDR1 SGHTA, CDR2 FQGNSA. This CDR3 spans 13 amino acids. The CDR3 sequence is CASSRNGKDTQYF. In DNA, the CDR3 is TGTGCCAGCAGCCGTAACGGGAAGGATACGCAGTATTTT.

This clonotype was observed many times. The genes are TRBV15 and TRBJ2-1, with D tentatively TRBD1 or TRBD2 (5 bases each). Germline CDR1 reads LNHNV; CDR2 reads YYDKDF (reference sequence). The germline V and J ends were trimmed by 3 bases and 10 bases, with 19 bases remaining between them. CDR3 size: 15 residues. CDR3 nucleotides: TGTGCCACCAGCAGGGACCTTGGGGGTCTGGACGAGCAGTTCTTC. It translates to CATSRDLGGLDEQFF.

The sample holds a few counts of this clonotype. The V call is TRBV30, the J call TRBJ2-7; 8 bases are shared with TRBD1. Germline V gene data show CDR1 as GTSNPN and CDR2 as SVGIG (reference sequence). V shed 4 bases and J 5 bases; nucleotides not matched to a gene: 7. CDR3 length equals 13 residues. Here the CDR3 DNA reads TGTGCCTGGAAGTCAGGGGGCAGAGACGAGCAGTACTTC. Translating gives CAWKSGGRDEQYF.